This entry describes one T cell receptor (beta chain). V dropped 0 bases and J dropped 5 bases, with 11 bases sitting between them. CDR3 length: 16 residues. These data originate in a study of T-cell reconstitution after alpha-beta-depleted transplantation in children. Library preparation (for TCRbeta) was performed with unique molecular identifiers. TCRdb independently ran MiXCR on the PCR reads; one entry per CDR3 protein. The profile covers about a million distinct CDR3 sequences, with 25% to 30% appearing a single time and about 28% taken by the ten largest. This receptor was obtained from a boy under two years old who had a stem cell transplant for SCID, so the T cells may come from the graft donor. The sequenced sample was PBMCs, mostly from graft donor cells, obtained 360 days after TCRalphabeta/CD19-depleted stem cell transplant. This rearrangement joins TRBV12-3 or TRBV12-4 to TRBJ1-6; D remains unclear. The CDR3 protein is CASSLARWQDNSPLHF. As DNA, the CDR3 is TGTGCCAGCAGTTTAGCGCGGTGGCAGGATAATTCACCCCTCCACTTT.